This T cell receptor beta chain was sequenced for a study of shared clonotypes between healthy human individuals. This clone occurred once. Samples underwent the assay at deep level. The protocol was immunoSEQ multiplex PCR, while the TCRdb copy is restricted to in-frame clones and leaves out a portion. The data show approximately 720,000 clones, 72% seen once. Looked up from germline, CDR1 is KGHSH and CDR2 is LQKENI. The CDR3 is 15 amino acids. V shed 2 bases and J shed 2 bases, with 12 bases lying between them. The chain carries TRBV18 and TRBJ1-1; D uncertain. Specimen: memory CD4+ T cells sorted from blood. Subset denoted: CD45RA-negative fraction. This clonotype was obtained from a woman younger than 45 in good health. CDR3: CASSPSSQDNTEAFF. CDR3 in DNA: TGTGCCAGCTCACCATCGAGTCAGGACAACACTGAAGCTTTCTTT.